The 10 T cell receptor beta chains presented below share a single source sample, sequenced in a study of glioma-infiltrating T cells after dendritic cell vaccination. This sample's time point: after dendritic cell vaccination, including at tumor progression/relapse. TCRdb keeps only in-frame clones here, not all; method: immunoSEQ multiplex PCR. The sample carries fewer than 95,000 clones, about 85% recorded once. Specimen: blood, collected after dendritic cell vaccination. The receptors were sampled from a human donor with glioblastoma.

V usage is TRBV7-2 and J usage is TRBJ1-1, with D hard to call. The germline V gene has CDR1 SGHTA and CDR2 FQGNSA. The length of the CDR3 is 13 residues. Trimming removed 2 bases at V and 2 bases at J, with 6 bases between. The CDR3 sequence: CASSLMSNTEAFF. The CDR3 DNA is TGTGCCAGCAGCTTAATGAGTAACACTGAAGCTTTCTTT.

The chain is built from TRBV5-6 and TRBJ2-1; 7 positions match TRBD2. Germline V gene sequence: CDR1 SGHDT, CDR2 YYEEEE. The V and J ends lost 2 bases and 0 bases, in that order; junction bases with no gene match: 8. This CDR3 is built from 17 residues. CDR3 protein: CASSFSRGSRSYNEQFF. CDR3 sequence (DNA): TGTGCCAGCAGCTTTAGTCGCGGGAGTCGCTCCTACAATGAGCAGTTCTTC.

This clone showed up just once. The chain is built from TRBV15 and TRBJ1-1; possible D gene TRBD1, 5 bases. The V gene's germline CDR1 is LNHNV and CDR2 YYDKDF (reference sequence). The CDR3 has 15 amino acids. V was cut by 3 bases and J by 3 bases, with 14 bases left in between. CDR3 in amino acids: CATSRRTPGDTEAFF. The CDR3 DNA sequence: TGTGCCACCAGCAGGCGGACACCCGGCGACACTGAAGCTTTCTTT.

The chain is built from TRBV7-8 and TRBJ2-1, with D perhaps TRBD1 (6 bases). V dropped 4 bases and J dropped 6 bases, with 16 bases sitting between them. Germline values: CDR1 SGHVS, CDR2 FQNEAQ. CDR3 length: 15 residues. In DNA, the CDR3 is TGTGCCAGCAGCTCTCCAGGAGAAGGGGGCAATGAGCAGTTCTTC. Its translation: CASSSPGEGGNEQFF. Combining the CDR3 with reference TRBV7-8 and TRBJ2-1 gives the whole variable domain GAGVSQSPRYKVAKRGQDVALRCDPISGHVSLFWYQQALGQGPEFLTYFQNEAQLDKSGLPSDRFFAERPEGSVSTLKIQRTQQEDSAVYLCASSSPGEGGNEQFFGPGTRLTVL.

This clone turned up a few times. The V gene is TRBV6-4, the J gene TRBJ1-2; a possible D gene is TRBD1 (5 bases). CDR1 MRHNA and CDR2 SNTAGT come from the germline V gene. CDR3 length equals 17 residues. V lost 0 bases to trimming and J lost 4 bases, with 18 bases between them. The CDR3 spells CASSDSRAARGPYGYTF. CDR3 coding DNA: TGTGCCAGCAGTGACTCAAGGGCGGCAAGGGGTCCCTATGGCTACACCTTC.

This clone occurred a few times. The genes are TRBV2 and TRBJ1-4; TRBD1 aligns across 8 bases. CDR3 length: 13 residues. V lost 8 bases, J lost 7 bases, and 6 bases stayed unmatched. The germline V gene encodes CDR1 SNHLY and CDR2 FYNNEI. This CDR3 reads CASGTGIGEKLFF. The CDR3 DNA follows: TGTGCCAGCGGGACAGGCATCGGTGAAAAACTGTTTTTT.

CDR3 protein: CASSPGTGGYEQYF. DNA of the CDR3: TGTGCCAGCTCACCGGGGACAGGGGGATACGAGCAGTACTTC. The chain joins TRBV18 to TRBJ2-7; 11 nucleotides agree with TRBD1. Germline CDR1 KGHSH, CDR2 LQKENI. V lost 3 bases, J lost 4 bases, and 2 bases stayed unmatched. The CDR3 has 14 amino acids.

CDR3: CASSPARGLAAVTSTDTQYF. CDR3 nucleotides: TGTGCCAGCAGCCCGGCCAGAGGACTAGCGGCCGTCACTAGCACAGATACGCAGTATTTT. V usage is TRBV5-4 and J usage is TRBJ2-3, with 10 bases fitting TRBD2. CDR1 and CDR2 from the germline V gene are SGHNT and YYREEE (reference sequence). This CDR3 comprises 20 residues. The V segment lost 4 bases and the J segment 0 bases; nucleotides outside the gene matches: 17.

The chain is built from TRBV5-6 and TRBJ2-7, with TRBD1 as a possible D gene (7 bases). Germline V gene data show CDR1 as SGHDT and CDR2 as YYEEEE. The CDR3 has 17 amino acids. Trimming pared 0 bases from V and 6 bases from J, leaving 22 bases between. The CDR3 sequence: CASSLEGGQRPSREQYF. Here the CDR3 DNA reads TGTGCCAGCAGCTTGGAGGGGGGACAGCGCCCCTCCCGCGAGCAGTACTTC.

This clone was picked up one time. This rearrangement joins TRBV18 to TRBJ1-3, with a tentative D call TRBD1 (5 bases). CDR1 KGHSH and CDR2 LQKENI come from the germline V gene. The V gene lost 3 bases and the J gene lost 0 bases, with 15 bases spanning the gap. This CDR3 region has 17 residues. The CDR3: CASSPWTQTSSGNTIYF. CDR3 bases: TGTGCCAGCTCACCTTGGACACAGACAAGCTCTGGAAACACCATATATTTT.